This entry features one T cell receptor (beta chain) sequence. Antigen: not known. This sample stems from a study of radiation and T cells in renal cell carcinoma. Study-wide results and caveats: In blood, top tumor clones expanded by 2 weeks, shrinking by 4.

Produced via immunoSEQ multiplex PCR; TCRdb's table is partial and in-frame only. The sample lists 140,000 or so clones; roughly 90% were seen once. Time point indicated: blood 4 weeks post-SBRT, at nephrectomy. Treatment described: 15 Gy SBRT to primary tumor, nephrectomy 4 weeks later. Nephrectomy followed 15 Gy stereotactic body radiation by 4 weeks. Clear cell pathology was present in this patient's renal cell carcinoma. Trimming took 2 bases from V and 3 from J, leaving 11 bases between them. The CDR3 totals 15 residues. Germline CDR1 reads MNHNS; CDR2 reads SASEGT. The clonotype comes from a woman aged 45 to 65 with renal cell carcinoma. This sequence joins TRBV6-1 and TRBJ2-1, with D tentatively TRBD2 (6 bases). The source material was blood, sampled from a patient whose treatment included radiotherapy and nephrectomy. In DNA, the CDR3 is TGTGCCAGCAGTGAACAAACGGGAGACTACAATGAGCAGTTCTTC. This translates into CASSEQTGDYNEQFF.